This entry concerns a single T cell receptor beta chain. Its antigen is undetermined. The data are from a study of human CD8 memory T cell subsets. Notes on the study in general: This study sequenced only the T cell receptor beta chains and no others. Precursor exhausted and stem-like memory T cell repertoires shared minimal overlap.

UMI-labeled 5' RACE was used, and it produced the TCR beta libraries. TCRdb re-analyzed the 5' RACE reads; it lists each CDR3 protein once, without DNA. The sample totals about 11,000 distinct CDR3 sequences. Magnetic separation of the negative type served to enrich total CD8+ T cells. Sequencing input: CD8+ T cells from PBMCs. This clonotype was obtained from a human donor in good health.

This CDR3 reads CASSRDYHEQFF. The chain couples TRBV14 to TRBJ2-1; the D call of TRBD2 rests on TCRdb alone, since no DNA is present to check it. The CDR3 spans 12 residues. Per the germline V gene, CDR1 is SGHDN and CDR2 is FVKESK.